Listed below are T cell receptor beta chains from one sample, sequenced in a study of T-cell memory formation after mild COVID-19. Each CDR3 protein is one row after TCRdb ran MiXCR on the 5' RACE reads. The data show under 650,000 distinct CDR3 sequences, 15% to 20% seen once. Sequenced: PBMCs or a T cell subset sorted from them (not recorded which). The receptors here all came from an adult woman who had mild COVID-19 (a few samples of this study predate the infection). Cell type and time point are not known. The CDR3 runs from the conserved cysteine through the conserved F or W. D genes are given only for firm matches. For some rows the clone size is stated as once, few or many, or as a class when expanded; others skip it.

d_call	v_call	j_call	clone_size	cdr3_nt	cdr3_aa
NA	TRBV5-1	TRBJ2-6	few	TGCGCCAGCAGCTTGACTGAGCAGGGTCCCGCCAACGTCCTGACTTTC	CASSLTEQGPANVLTF
NA	TRBV12-3/TRBV12-4	TRBJ1-2	NA	TGTGCCAGCAGCCCTGACAGAATCCTTGGCTACACCTTC	CASSPDRILGYTF
NA	TRBV5-1	TRBJ2-3	NA	TGCGCCAGCAGCCGATCTTCCCTCGCAAGCACAGATACGCAGTATTTT	CASSRSSLASTDTQYF
NA	TRBV7-2	TRBJ2-3	few	TGTGCCAGCAGCCGGATAACAGCGACACCAGCTAGCACAGATACGCAGTATTTT	CASSRITATPASTDTQYF
NA	TRBV27	TRBJ1-5	NA	TGTGCCAGCAGTTTACCGACAGAGCCAAATCAGCCCCAGCATTTT	CASSLPTEPNQPQHF
NA	TRBV21-1	TRBJ2-7	few	TGTGCCAGCAGCAAAGGGGAGGACTATATCCCCTACGAGCAGTACTTC	CASSKGEDYIPYEQYF
NA	TRBV5-1	TRBJ2-5	few	TGCGCCAGCAGCTTGGAACGGGGACAAGAGACCCAGTACTTC	CASSLERGQETQYF
TRBD2	TRBV28	TRBJ2-3	few	TGTGCCGCGGGAGTAAGGGACACAGATACGCAGTATTTT	CAAGVRDTDTQYF
NA	TRBV3-1	TRBJ2-5	NA	TGTGCCAGCAGCCAAGACGGCAGGGTATGGGAGACCCAGTACTTC	CASSQDGRVWETQYF
TRBD1	TRBV5-1	TRBJ2-7	NA	TGCGCCAGCAGTCTTCAAGGACAGGGGGGTATTGGTAGCTACGAGCAGTACTTC	CASSLQGQGGIGSYEQYF
NA	TRBV9	TRBJ2-5	few	TGTGCCAGCAGCTCACCCCCCGAAGAGACCCAGTACTTC	CASSSPPEETQYF
NA	TRBV5-1	TRBJ1-2	few	TGCGCCAGCAGCTTGGCAGACCCAGGGTACCATGGCTACACCTTC	CASSLADPGYHGYTF
NA	TRBV6-6	TRBJ2-7	NA	TGTGCCAGCACAGGACAGACCTTTGACGAGCAGTACTTC	CASTGQTFDEQYF
NA	TRBV20-1	TRBJ2-1	NA	TGCAGTGCTTTCCGGGACACGTACAATGAGCAGTTCTTC	CSAFRDTYNEQFF
TRBD1	TRBV13	TRBJ2-7	few	TGTGCCAGCAGCTTAGTAGGGACAGGGAAGACCTACGAGCAGTACTTC	CASSLVGTGKTYEQYF
TRBD1	TRBV5-1	TRBJ1-4	once	TGCGCCAGCAGCTTGGAGGGACAGGGGCGGAGTGAAAAACTGTTTTTT	CASSLEGQGRSEKLFF
TRBD2	TRBV12-3/TRBV12-4	TRBJ2-3	NA	TGTGCCAGCAGTTTAGGGGACTATCGCACAGATACGCAGTATTTT	CASSLGDYRTDTQYF
NA	TRBV7-2	TRBJ2-1	NA	TGTGCCAGCAGCCCCCGCGGGCCAGCCGGCGATGAGCAGTTCTTC	CASSPRGPAGDEQFF
NA	TRBV5-5	TRBJ2-3	many	TGTGCCAGCAGCTTGGCCTTGGGGGCAGGGAACACAGATACGCAGTATTTT	CASSLALGAGNTDTQYF
TRBD2	TRBV6-5	TRBJ2-5	few	TGTGCCAGCAGAGCGGCGGGGGGGGAGACCCAGTACTTC	CASRAAGGETQYF
NA	TRBV20-1	TRBJ1-1	NA	TGCAGTGCTATACGGGACACTTTAGGGACTGAAGCTTTCTTT	CSAIRDTLGTEAFF
NA	TRBV27	TRBJ2-3	NA	TGTGCCAGCAGTTTTCCCGGGGGAAGCACAGATACGCAGTATTTT	CASSFPGGSTDTQYF
NA	TRBV9	TRBJ1-1	NA	TGTGCCAGCAGCGTAGATGAGGGTCGCGGCACTGAAGCTTTCTTT	CASSVDEGRGTEAFF
TRBD2	TRBV5-4	TRBJ2-7	few	TGTGCCAGCAGCTTTAGCGGGGCCCCCTACGAGCAGTACTTC	CASSFSGAPYEQYF
NA	TRBV19	TRBJ2-3	NA	TGTGCCAGTAGTGCGGACACCAGCGGTTTCAGCACAGATACGCAGTATTTT	CASSADTSGFSTDTQYF
NA	TRBV5-1	TRBJ1-1	NA	TGCGCCAGCAGCGCCTTCGGGGAGGGGACTGAAGCTTTCTTT	CASSAFGEGTEAFF
TRBD1	TRBV6-5	TRBJ2-1	NA	TGTGCCAGCTCTTTCGACAGGGCCTTCTACAATGAGCAGTTCTTC	CASSFDRAFYNEQFF
TRBD1	TRBV6-6	TRBJ2-4	NA	TGTGCCAGCAGTTACCGGGACAGCCACACAAACATTCAGTACTTC	CASSYRDSHTNIQYF
NA	TRBV6-2/TRBV6-3	TRBJ2-5	NA	TGTGCCAGCAGTTACGAATTCGGGGTCTCGCAAGAGACCCAGTACTTC	CASSYEFGVSQETQYF
NA	TRBV9	TRBJ2-1	few	TGTGCCAGCAGCACGACAGACTCCTACAATGAGCAGTTCTTC	CASSTTDSYNEQFF
NA	TRBV11-3	TRBJ1-2	NA	TGTGCCAGCAGCGGAGAGGGACGGGCGCGGGGCTACACCTTC	CASSGEGRARGYTF
NA	TRBV15	TRBJ2-1	few	TGTGCCACCAGTCCCAGACCGGCGAGCTCCTACAATGAGCAGTTCTTC	CATSPRPASSYNEQFF
TRBD1	TRBV23-1	TRBJ2-3	few	TGCGCCAGCAGTCAACCCGGGACAGGGGCTGGGACAGATACGCAGTATTTT	CASSQPGTGAGTDTQYF
NA	TRBV20-1	TRBJ2-3	few	TGCAGTGCCGCACCGAGGACAGATACGCAGTATTTT	CSAAPRTDTQYF
NA	TRBV5-6	TRBJ2-7	few	TGTGCCAGCAGCTTCGGAGTGGACTACGAGCAGTACTTC	CASSFGVDYEQYF
NA	TRBV7-8	TRBJ1-1	few	TGTGCCAGCAGCTTCTTAACGGGCACTGAAGCTTTCTTT	CASSFLTGTEAFF